The rows below give T cell receptor beta chains drawn from one sample of a study of T-cell reconstitution after alpha-beta-depleted transplantation in children. TCRdb recomputed calls from the PCR reads with MiXCR, one row per CDR3 protein. The data show approximately 190,000 distinct CDR3 sequences, with about 8.4% seen just once and less than 40% held by the top ten. The sample was PBMCs, mostly from graft donor cells, taken 360 days after TCRalphabeta/CD19-depleted stem cell transplant. The receptors stem from a male patient between 2 and 15 years old who had a stem cell transplant for acute myeloid leukemia, so the T cells may come from the graft donor. CDR3s include the opening cysteine and the closing phenylalanine or tryptophan. The order of the fields is D gene, V gene, J gene, CDR3 length, clone size, CDR3 protein, CDR3 DNA. The D gene is left open where the match is weak. Size is stated for part of the rows, as once, few or many counts, or as a class when the clone is expanded.

>-|TRBV7-9|TRBJ2-5|14|many
CASSPQVTQETQYF
TGTGCCAGCAGCCCTCAGGTCACCCAAGAGACCCAGTACTTC
>-|TRBV12-3/TRBV12-4|TRBJ1-4|15|-
CASSSPAGLNEKLFF
TGTGCCAGCAGTTCCCCGGCAGGGCTTAATGAAAAACTGTTTTTT
>TRBD2|TRBV18|TRBJ2-5|17|few
CASSPQGLAGGMETQYF
TGTGCCAGCTCACCACAGGGACTAGCGGGAGGAATGGAGACCCAGTACTTC
>TRBD1|TRBV11-2|TRBJ2-2|16|-
CASSPKPRGLTGELFF
TGTGCCAGCAGCCCCAAACCCAGGGGGCTGACCGGGGAGCTGTTTTTT
>-|TRBV24-1|TRBJ2-3|16|few
CATSDFRAGRTDTQYF
TGTGCCACCAGTGATTTCAGGGCGGGAAGGACAGATACGCAGTATTTT
>-|TRBV11-1|TRBJ1-1|15|many
CASSLAHSGPPEAFF
TGTGCCAGCAGCTTAGCCCACTCAGGGCCCCCTGAAGCTTTCTTT
>-|TRBV5-1|TRBJ2-2|13|few
CASTRGQNGELFF
TGCGCCAGCACCCGGGGGCAAAACGGGGAGCTGTTTTTT
>-|TRBV11-1|TRBJ2-4|13|few
CASSPRTGNIQYF
TGTGCCAGCAGCCCCCGGACGGGAAACATTCAGTACTTC
>-|TRBV7-3|TRBJ2-2|16|many
CASQIGGHRGSGELFF
TGTGCCAGCCAGATCGGGGGGCACAGGGGTTCCGGGGAGCTGTTTTTT
>-|TRBV20-1|TRBJ2-7|13|many
CSAEGLATYEQYF
TGCAGTGCTGAGGGACTGGCCACCTACGAGCAGTACTTC
>TRBD1|TRBV12-3/TRBV12-4|TRBJ2-7|14|many
CASSLAGTDYEQYF
TGTGCCAGCAGTTTAGCAGGGACAGACTACGAGCAGTACTTC
>-|TRBV12-3/TRBV12-4|TRBJ2-1|15|-
CASSPLGGAHNEQFF
TGTGCCAGCAGTCCACTGGGGGGCGCCCACAATGAGCAGTTCTTC
>-|TRBV20-1|TRBJ2-7|13|many
CSARAPEPYEQYF
TGCAGTGCTAGAGCTCCAGAGCCCTACGAGCAGTACTTC
>TRBD1|TRBV12-3/TRBV12-4|TRBJ1-1|15|many
CASSRQGALNTEAFF
TGTGCCAGCAGTAGACAGGGGGCCTTGAACACTGAAGCTTTCTTT
>TRBD1|TRBV5-8|TRBJ2-4|15|many
CASSSPGQGKNIQYF
TGTGCCAGCAGCTCCCCCGGACAGGGTAAAAACATTCAGTACTTC
>-|TRBV5-1|TRBJ2-5|13|many
CASSLVARETQYF
TGCGCCAGCAGCTTGGTGGCGAGGGAGACCCAGTACTTC
>TRBD1|TRBV20-1|TRBJ2-1|11|many
CSAGTGDWQFF
TGCAGTGCGGGGACAGGGGATTGGCAGTTCTTC
>TRBD2|TRBV7-9|TRBJ2-1|14|many
CASTLAGFYNEQFF
TGTGCCAGCACCCTAGCGGGGTTCTACAATGAGCAGTTCTTC
>-|TRBV6-5|TRBJ1-3|16|few
CASSFLGLGSGNTIYF
TGTGCCAGCAGTTTTTTAGGGTTAGGCTCTGGAAACACCATATATTTT
>TRBD1|TRBV6-5|TRBJ1-1|15|few
CASGKTGTGDTEAFF
TGTGCCAGCGGAAAAACCGGGACAGGGGACACTGAAGCTTTCTTT
>-|TRBV7-9|TRBJ1-2|15|-
CASSPGSKGQDGYTF
TGTGCCAGCAGTCCCGGGAGTAAGGGCCAAGATGGCTACACCTTC
>-|TRBV25-1|TRBJ2-3|13|-
CASAFKSTETQYF
TGTGCCAGCGCCTTCAAGAGCACAGAGACGCAGTATTTT
>-|TRBV7-9|TRBJ1-1|17|-
CASSLAAVGQGETEAFF
TGTGCCAGCAGCTTAGCGGCGGTTGGGCAGGGCGAAACTGAAGCTTTCTTT
>TRBD2|TRBV5-1|TRBJ2-3|17|few
CASKTPSLAGGTDTQYF
TGCGCCAGCAAAACCCCCTCACTAGCGGGGGGGACAGATACGCAGTATTTT
>TRBD2|TRBV7-2|TRBJ2-7|14|many
CASSSGLAGEEQYF
TGTGCCAGCAGCTCCGGACTAGCGGGAGAAGAGCAGTACTTC
>-|TRBV7-2|TRBJ2-1|14|few
CASSFTSAWDEQFF
TGTGCCAGCAGCTTTACGTCTGCGTGGGATGAGCAGTTCTTC
>TRBD1|TRBV12-3/TRBV12-4|TRBJ1-6|16|many
CASSPRQGPKESPLHF
TGTGCCAGCAGTCCCAGACAGGGTCCGAAGGAATCACCCCTCCACTTT
>-|TRBV24-1|TRBJ2-1|14|-
CATSEGTLYNEQFF
TGTGCCACCAGTGAGGGGACTCTTTACAATGAGCAGTTCTTC
>TRBD1|TRBV5-1|TRBJ2-7|15|many
CASSPQGQGLYEQYF
TGCGCCAGCAGCCCGCAAGGACAGGGCCTTTACGAGCAGTACTTC
>-|TRBV7-3|TRBJ2-3|13|many
CASSRGGADTQYF
TGTGCCAGCAGCCGGGGTGGCGCAGATACGCAGTATTTT
>-|TRBV5-1|TRBJ1-2|14|many
CASSPEHDNYGYTF
TGCGCCAGCAGCCCTGAACATGACAACTATGGCTACACCTTC